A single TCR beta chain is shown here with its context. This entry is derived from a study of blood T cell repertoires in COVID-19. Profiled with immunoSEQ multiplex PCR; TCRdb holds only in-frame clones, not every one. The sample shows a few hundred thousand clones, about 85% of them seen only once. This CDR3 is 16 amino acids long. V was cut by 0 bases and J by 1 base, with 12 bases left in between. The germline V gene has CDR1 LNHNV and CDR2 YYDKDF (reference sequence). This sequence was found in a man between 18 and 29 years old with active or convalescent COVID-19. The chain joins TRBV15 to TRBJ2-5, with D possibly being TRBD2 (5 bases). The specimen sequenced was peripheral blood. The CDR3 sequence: CATSRDLRTFQETQYF. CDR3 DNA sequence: TGTGCCACCAGCAGAGATCTGAGGACTTTCCAAGAGACCCAGTACTTC.